By sample fraction, the clone carrying this T cell receptor (beta chain) is medium-sized. Germline-derived CDR1 and CDR2 are LGHDT and YNNKEL (reference sequence). The CDR3 is 15 amino acids. V lost 1 base, J lost 0 bases, and 4 bases lay in between. This sample was taken from a study of read filtering for tumor transcriptome and immune sequencing. Whole-study context: Patients were 17 male and 11 to 15 female, mean age approximately 70 years, range 47 to 80. After DNase treatment, RNA was made into whole-transcriptome libraries.

The library was built from approximately 400 ng RNA with molecular barcoded adaptors for alpha/delta and beta/gamma chains. TCRdb re-called the reads with MiXCR, one entry per CDR3 protein. The sample holds around 60,000 distinct CDR3 sequences, around 21% seen once. Bone marrow was sampled from every patient at the time of active disease. The sequence was obtained from a donor at least 40 years old with multiple myeloma. V usage is TRBV3-1 and J usage is TRBJ2-6; D gene ambiguous. Sequenced sample: a population of CD138-negative cells sorted from bone marrow. CDR3 amino acids: CASSQGGSGANVLTF. The CDR3 DNA reads as TGTGCCAGCAGCCAAGGGGGCTCTGGGGCCAACGTCCTGACTTTC.